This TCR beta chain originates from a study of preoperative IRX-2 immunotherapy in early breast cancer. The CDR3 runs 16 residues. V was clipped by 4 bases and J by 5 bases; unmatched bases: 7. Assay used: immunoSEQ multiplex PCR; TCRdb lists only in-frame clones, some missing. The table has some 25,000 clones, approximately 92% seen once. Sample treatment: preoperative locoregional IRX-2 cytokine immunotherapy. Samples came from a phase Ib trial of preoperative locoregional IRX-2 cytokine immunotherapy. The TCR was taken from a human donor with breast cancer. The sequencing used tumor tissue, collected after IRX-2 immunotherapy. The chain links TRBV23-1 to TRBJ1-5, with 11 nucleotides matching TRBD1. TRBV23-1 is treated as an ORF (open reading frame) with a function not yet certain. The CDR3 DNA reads TGCGCCAGCAGTCGACCGGGACAGGGGGTAGATCAGCCCCAGCATTTT. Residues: CASSRPGQGVDQPQHF.